A selection of T cell receptor beta chains follows, all from one sample in a study of T cells after yellow fever vaccination. TCRdb redid the calling of the 5' RACE reads with MiXCR, one entry per CDR3 protein. The sample contains around 600,000 distinct CDR3 sequences, roughly an eighth of which appear only once. Source: PBMCs, taken on the day of the yellow fever booster vaccination. These TCRs come from a man younger than 40 who received the YFV17D yellow fever vaccine. Each CDR3 is given with its conserved first and last residue. The order of the fields is V gene, clone size, J gene, D gene, CDR3 DNA, CDR3 protein. D genes are given only for firm matches. Only part of the rows carry a size: once, few, many, or a class if the clone is expanded.

TRBV7-2	many	TRBJ2-1	TRBD2	TGTGCCAGCAGCTTAGACGGGAGGCCCAAGCAGTTCTTC	CASSLDGRPKQFF
TRBV6-5	-	TRBJ2-3	-	TGTGCCAGCAGTTACTATAGCGGAGCTAGCACAGATACGCAGTATTTT	CASSYYSGASTDTQYF
TRBV6-2/TRBV6-3	-	TRBJ2-1	TRBD2	TGTGCCAGCGGGGGGACTAGCGGGAGTTTTAATGAGCAGTTCTTC	CASGGTSGSFNEQFF
TRBV6-1	few	TRBJ1-2	-	TGTGCCAGCAGTACCCGGGACAATAACTATGGCTACACCTTC	CASSTRDNNYGYTF
TRBV29-1	-	TRBJ2-1	-	TGCAGCGGAACCGGGAGAGCTTACAATGAGCAGTTCTTC	CSGTGRAYNEQFF
TRBV4-3	few	TRBJ2-2	-	TGCGCCAGCAGCCAACATAAGGACTACTACACCGGGGAGCTGTTTTTT	CASSQHKDYYTGELFF
TRBV6-1	-	TRBJ1-1	-	TGTGCCACCGTCGCGAACCAGGGGTTCGCTGAAGCTTTCTTT	CATVANQGFAEAFF
TRBV7-2	-	TRBJ2-2	-	TGTGCCAGCAGCCGCCGGTCGCCGAACACCGGGGAGCTGTTTTTT	CASSRRSPNTGELFF
TRBV11-2	few	TRBJ1-4	-	TGTGCCAGCAGTTTAACCGCAGGAACAGACGATGAAAAACTGTTTTTT	CASSLTAGTDDEKLFF
TRBV4-3	few	TRBJ2-1	-	TGCGCCAGCAGCCAGGTACCGCTGGGGGGCTCCTACAATGAGCAGTTCTTC	CASSQVPLGGSYNEQFF
TRBV27	-	TRBJ2-1	-	TGTGCCAGCAGTTCCCATAGGGTTGAGCAGTTCTTC	CASSSHRVEQFF
TRBV7-2	-	TRBJ2-5	-	TGTGCCAGCAGCCCACAGGCAACAAACCAAGAGACCCAGTACTTC	CASSPQATNQETQYF
TRBV12-5	-	TRBJ2-5	-	TGTGCTAGTGGTTTGGTAACGATCGGTGAGACCCAGTACTTC	CASGLVTIGETQYF
TRBV12-3/TRBV12-4	many	TRBJ1-1	-	TGTGCCAGCAGTTTGGGGGAGGACACTGAAGCTTTCTTT	CASSLGEDTEAFF
TRBV20-1	many	TRBJ1-5	-	TGCAGTGCTAGAGAGGGGAGGGCCGGGAGGCCCCAGCATTTT	CSAREGRAGRPQHF
TRBV5-4	few	TRBJ2-1	-	TGTGCCAGCAGCTTGGGTGTCGGCCCACCTGCGTTCTTC	CASSLGVGPPAFF
TRBV6-5	few	TRBJ1-5	-	TGTGCCAGCAGTTACGCCGGCGGTCTCAATCAGCCCCAGCATTTT	CASSYAGGLNQPQHF
TRBV7-2	few	TRBJ2-5	-	TGTGCCAGCAGCTTAGCTCAGGCTTATACTGGGACCCAGTACTTC	CASSLAQAYTGTQYF
TRBV29-1	many	TRBJ2-1	TRBD2	TGCAGCGTCGATTCCGGGACTAGAGTTGTCGATGAGCAGTTCTTC	CSVDSGTRVVDEQFF
TRBV4-2	few	TRBJ2-3	TRBD2	TGTGCCAGCAGACACGAAACTAGCGGAAGCACAGATACGCAGTATTTT	CASRHETSGSTDTQYF
TRBV18	few	TRBJ1-5	-	TGTGCCAGCTCACCATTTCAGGAGAGAGGCCAGCCCCAGCATTTT	CASSPFQERGQPQHF
TRBV5-1	-	TRBJ2-7	TRBD2	TGCGCCAGCAGCTTGGGGACTAGCGGAATCTACGAGCAGTACTTC	CASSLGTSGIYEQYF
TRBV20-1	-	TRBJ2-1	TRBD2	TGCAGTGCTAGTAGGGGACTAAGGAATGAGCAGTTCTTC	CSASRGLRNEQFF